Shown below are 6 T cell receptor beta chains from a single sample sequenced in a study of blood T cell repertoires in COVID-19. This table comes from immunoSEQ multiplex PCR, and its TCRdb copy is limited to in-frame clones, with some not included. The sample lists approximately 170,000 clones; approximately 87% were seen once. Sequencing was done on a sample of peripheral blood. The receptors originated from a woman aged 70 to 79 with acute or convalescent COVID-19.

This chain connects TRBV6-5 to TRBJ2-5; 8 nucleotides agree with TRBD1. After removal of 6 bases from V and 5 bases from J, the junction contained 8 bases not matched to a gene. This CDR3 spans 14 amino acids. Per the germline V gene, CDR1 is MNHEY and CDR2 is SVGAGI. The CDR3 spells CASRRAGGLETQYF. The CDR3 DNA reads TGTGCCAGCAGGAGGGCAGGGGGCTTGGAGACCCAGTACTTC.

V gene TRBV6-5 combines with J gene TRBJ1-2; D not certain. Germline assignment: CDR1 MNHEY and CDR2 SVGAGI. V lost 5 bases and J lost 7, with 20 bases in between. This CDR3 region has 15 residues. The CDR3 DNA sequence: TGTGCCAGCAGTAGTTTCGCCTCGAAGTCCGGTGGCTACACCTTC. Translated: CASSSFASKSGGYTF.

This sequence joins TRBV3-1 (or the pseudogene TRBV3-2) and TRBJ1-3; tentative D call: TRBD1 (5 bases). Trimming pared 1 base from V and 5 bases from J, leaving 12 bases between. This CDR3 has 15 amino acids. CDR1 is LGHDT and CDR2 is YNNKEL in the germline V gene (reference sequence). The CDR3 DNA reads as TGTGCCAGCAGCCAAGGTCGGCCAGGGCGAAACACCATATATTTT. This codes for CASSQGRPGRNTIYF.

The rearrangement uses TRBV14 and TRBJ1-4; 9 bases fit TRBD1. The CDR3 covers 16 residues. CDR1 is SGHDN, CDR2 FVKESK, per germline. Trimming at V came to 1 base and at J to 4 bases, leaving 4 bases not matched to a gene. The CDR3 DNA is TGTGCCAGCAGCCAAGTGGGACAGGGCCTTAATGAAAAACTGTTTTTT. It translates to CASSQVGQGLNEKLFF.

The CDR3 is CASSEGQPIGTDTQYF. DNA of the CDR3: TGCGCCAGCAGCGAGGGACAGCCCATTGGCACAGATACGCAGTATTTT. The genes are TRBV5-1 and TRBJ2-3; TRBD1 aligns across 7 bases. Trimming cost V 4 bases and J 1 base; bases outside gene matches: 9. This CDR3 has 16 residues. Germline assignment: CDR1 SGHRS and CDR2 YFSETQ.

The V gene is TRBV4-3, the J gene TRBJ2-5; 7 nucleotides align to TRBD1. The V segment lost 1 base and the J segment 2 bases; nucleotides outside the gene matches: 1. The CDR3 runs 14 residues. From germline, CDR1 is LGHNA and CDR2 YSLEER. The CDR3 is CASSQAGQQETQYF. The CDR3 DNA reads TGCGCCAGCAGCCAAGCGGGACAGCAAGAGACCCAGTACTTC.